This T cell receptor (beta chain) originates from a study of blood T cell repertoires in COVID-19 (dated by TCRdb to the early 2020s). For context, the study as a whole: Collaborator samples came from the United States, Italy and Spain and covered acute and convalescent phases of COVID-19. A freely available public database, intended as a resource for researchers studying the immune response to SARS-CoV-2, is where the repertoires were released. The samples were drawn from two sources: the first 160 participants of the ongoing ImmuneRACE study, and 1,000 to 1,500 subjects contributed by 6 global collaborators. Sample metadata almost always included a de-identified subject ID, COVID-19 status, age in years and sex. Subjects who had been exposed to COVID-19, were actively infected with it, or had recovered from it provided the deeply sampled blood TCRbeta repertoires that made up the dataset. HLA class I and class II types, where available, came from metadata supplied by the sample provider rather than from assay-based typing. The material from the prospective study consisted of cDNA or gDNA derived from T cells, B-cell-depleted T cells, or PBMCs. Study-wide findings and limitations: How much clinical and demographic metadata was included differed by source and by participant, and the metadata was provided uncurated.

Concerning this clone itself: The target of this receptor is not known. Per-nucleotide qualities are absent, and no much larger clonotype sits a single base away.

TCRbeta CDR3 regions were amplified from genomic DNA by means of the immunoSEQ Assay, a bias-controlled multiplex PCR. On the study's bioinformatics: Nucleated cell counts per sample were estimated from amplification of reference gene primers within the assay. To quantify the absolute abundance of each unique TCRbeta CDR3 rearrangement, sequence reads were collapsed and filtered. For each sample, productive Simpson clonality was calculated as the square root of Simpson's diversity index across productive rearrangements. Not all clones reach the TCRdb copy of this immuneACCESS table, which keeps in-frame sequences only. Checked studies attribute under half of the gap to unresolved V genes and leave the rest unexplained. D and trimming come from the DNA, and the V and J calls and clone size come from that table. The sample table contains more than 300,000 clones; only one count was recorded for around 87% of them. Jointly, the top ten make up roughly 10% of the sample.

One collaborating source in Seattle enrolled patients during active infection and followed them longitudinally through the course of disease. The collaborating institutions used their own protocols to collect whole blood in K2EDTA tubes. Collaborator samples were shipped for TCRbeta analysis as frozen whole blood, isolated PBMCs, or DNA extracted from either sample type. The cysteine opens and the phenylalanine closes a CDR3 of 16 amino acids. The only DNA kept is the CDR3, 48 bases in frame from the first base. Compared with germline, V lacks 3 bases and J lacks 0 bases; bases without a gene match: 6. Taken from the germline V gene, the CDR1 and CDR2 loops are MGHRA and YSYEKL.

This TCR came from a woman in her twenties or thirties with COVID-19, enrolled during active disease. This chain is built from TRBV4-1 and TRBJ2-7, with 9 junctional bases fitting TRBD2. Sequencing used peripheral blood. The DNA sequence follows: TGCGCCAGCAGCCAGGGGCTAGCGGGGAACTCCTACGAGCAGTACTTC. Its protein product is CASSQGLAGNSYEQYF.